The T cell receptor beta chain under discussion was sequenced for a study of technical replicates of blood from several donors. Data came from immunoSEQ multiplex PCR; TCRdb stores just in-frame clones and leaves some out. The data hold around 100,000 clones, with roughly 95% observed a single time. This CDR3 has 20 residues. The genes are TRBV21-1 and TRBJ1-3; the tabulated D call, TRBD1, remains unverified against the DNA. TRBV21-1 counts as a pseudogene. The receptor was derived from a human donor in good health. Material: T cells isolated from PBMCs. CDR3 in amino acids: CASSKGGSQVGPETGNTIYF. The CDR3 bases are TGTGCCAGCAGCAAAGGTGGAAGTCAGGTGGGCCCCGAAACTGGAAACACCATATATTTT.